The source of this TCR beta chain is a study of liver allograft versus peripheral blood T cells. About the research overall: The study compared liver allograft T cell receptor repertoires against peripheral blood repertoires of liver transplant recipients.

The V gene lost 4 bases and the J gene lost 2 bases, with 9 bases spanning the gap. The germline CDR1 and CDR2 sequences are SGHTA and FQGTGA. This CDR3 region has 14 residues. This clonotype was seen only a few times. TCRdb redid the calling of the reads with MiXCR, one entry per CDR3 protein. The sample consists of 7,000 to 9,000 distinct CDR3 sequences, more than 15% of them appearing once. The origin of this receptor is a human patient who had a liver transplant. Some T cells may be supplied by the graft donor. The chain links TRBV7-3 to TRBJ2-1; D perhaps matches TRBD1 (6 bases). CDR3: CASSSTGTYNEQFF. The CDR3 DNA reads TGTGCCAGCAGCTCGACAGGAACCTACAATGAGCAGTTCTTC.